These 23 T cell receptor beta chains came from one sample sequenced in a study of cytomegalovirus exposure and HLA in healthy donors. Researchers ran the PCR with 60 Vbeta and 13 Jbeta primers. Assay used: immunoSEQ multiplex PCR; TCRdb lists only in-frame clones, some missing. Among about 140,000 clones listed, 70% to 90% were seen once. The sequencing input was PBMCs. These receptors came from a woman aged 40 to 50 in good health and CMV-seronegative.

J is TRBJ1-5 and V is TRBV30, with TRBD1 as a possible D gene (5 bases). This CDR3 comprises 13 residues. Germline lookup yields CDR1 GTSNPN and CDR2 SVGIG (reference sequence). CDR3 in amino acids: CALGGGPYQPQHF. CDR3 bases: TGTGCTCTGGGGGGAGGACCTTATCAGCCCCAGCATTTT.

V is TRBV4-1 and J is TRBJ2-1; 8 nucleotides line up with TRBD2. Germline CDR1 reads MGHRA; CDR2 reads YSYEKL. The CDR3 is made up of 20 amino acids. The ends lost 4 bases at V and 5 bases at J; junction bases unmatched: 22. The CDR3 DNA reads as TGCGCCAGCAGCCGGAGTCCCTTTCGACCCGGGACTAGTAGGGACAATGAGCAGTTCTTC. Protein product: CASSRSPFRPGTSRDNEQFF.

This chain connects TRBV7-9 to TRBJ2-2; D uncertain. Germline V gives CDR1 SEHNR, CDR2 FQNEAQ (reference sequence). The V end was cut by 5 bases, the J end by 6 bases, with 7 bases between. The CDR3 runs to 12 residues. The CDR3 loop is CASSHRAGELFF. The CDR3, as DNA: TGTGCCAGCAGCCACAGAGCCGGGGAGCTGTTTTTT.

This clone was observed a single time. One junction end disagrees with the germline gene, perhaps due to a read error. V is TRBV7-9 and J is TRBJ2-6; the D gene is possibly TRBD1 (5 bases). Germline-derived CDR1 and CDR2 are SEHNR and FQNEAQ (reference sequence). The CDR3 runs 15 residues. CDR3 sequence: CSSSFRASGANVLTF. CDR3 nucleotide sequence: TGTTCCAGCAGCTTCAGGGCCTCTGGGGCCAACGTCCTGACTTTC. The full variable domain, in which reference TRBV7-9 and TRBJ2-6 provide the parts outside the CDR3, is DTGVSQNPRHKITKRGQNVTFRCDPISEHNRLYWYRQTLGQGPEFLTYFQNEAQLEKSRLLSDRFSAERPKGSFSTLEIQRTEQGDSAMYLCSSSFRASGANVLTFGAGSRLTVL.

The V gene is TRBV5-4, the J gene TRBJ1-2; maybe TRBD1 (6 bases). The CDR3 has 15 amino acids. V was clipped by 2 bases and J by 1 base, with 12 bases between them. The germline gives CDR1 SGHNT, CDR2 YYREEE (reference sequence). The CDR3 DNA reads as TGTGCCAGCAGCTTCCAGGGGCTAAGTAACTATGGCTACACCTTC. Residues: CASSFQGLSNYGYTF.

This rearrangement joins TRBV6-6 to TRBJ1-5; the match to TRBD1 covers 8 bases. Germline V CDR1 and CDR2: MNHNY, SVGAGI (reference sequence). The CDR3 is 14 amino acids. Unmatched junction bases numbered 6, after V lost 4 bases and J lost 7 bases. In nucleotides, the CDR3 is TGTGCCAGCAGTTGGCGGACAGGGCCACAGCCCCAGCATTTT. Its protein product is CASSWRTGPQPQHF.

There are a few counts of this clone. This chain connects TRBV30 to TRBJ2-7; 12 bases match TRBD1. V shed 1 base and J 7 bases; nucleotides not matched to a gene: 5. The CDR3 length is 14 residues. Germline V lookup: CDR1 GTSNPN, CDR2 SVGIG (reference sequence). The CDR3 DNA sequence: TGTGCCTGGAGTGATAGGGACAGGGGGCAAGAGCAGTACTTC. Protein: CAWSDRDRGQEQYF.

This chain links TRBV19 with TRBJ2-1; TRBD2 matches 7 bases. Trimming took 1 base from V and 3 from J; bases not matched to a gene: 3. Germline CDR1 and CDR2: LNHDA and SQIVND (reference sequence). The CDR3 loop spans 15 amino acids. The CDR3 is CASSIAGGVYNEQFF. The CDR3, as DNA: TGTGCCAGTAGTATAGCGGGAGGCGTCTACAATGAGCAGTTCTTC.

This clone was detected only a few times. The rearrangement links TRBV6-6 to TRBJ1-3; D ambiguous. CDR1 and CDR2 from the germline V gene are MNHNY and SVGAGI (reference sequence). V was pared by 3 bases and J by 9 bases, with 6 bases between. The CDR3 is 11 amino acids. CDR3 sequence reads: CASSYYRTIYF. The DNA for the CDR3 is TGTGCCAGCAGTTATTATCGCACCATATATTTT.

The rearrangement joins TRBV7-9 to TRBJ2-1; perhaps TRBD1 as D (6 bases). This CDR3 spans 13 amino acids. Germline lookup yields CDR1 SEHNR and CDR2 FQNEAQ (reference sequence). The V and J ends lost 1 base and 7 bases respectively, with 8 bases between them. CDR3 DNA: TGTGCCAGCAGCTTAGGACAGGTTAATGAGCAGTTCTTC. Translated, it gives CASSLGQVNEQFF.

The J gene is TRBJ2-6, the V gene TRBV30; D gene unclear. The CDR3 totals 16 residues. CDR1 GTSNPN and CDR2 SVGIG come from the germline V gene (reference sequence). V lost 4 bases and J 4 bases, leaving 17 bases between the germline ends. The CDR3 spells CAWKRGSSSGANVLTF. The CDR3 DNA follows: TGTGCCTGGAAACGCGGCAGTAGTTCCGGGGCCAACGTCCTGACTTTC.

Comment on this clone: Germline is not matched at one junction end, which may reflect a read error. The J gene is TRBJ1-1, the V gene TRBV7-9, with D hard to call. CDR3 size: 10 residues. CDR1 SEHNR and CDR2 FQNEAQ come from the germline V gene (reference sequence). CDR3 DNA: TGTTCCAGCATAGCAACTGAAGCTTTCTTT. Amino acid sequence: CSSIATEAFF.

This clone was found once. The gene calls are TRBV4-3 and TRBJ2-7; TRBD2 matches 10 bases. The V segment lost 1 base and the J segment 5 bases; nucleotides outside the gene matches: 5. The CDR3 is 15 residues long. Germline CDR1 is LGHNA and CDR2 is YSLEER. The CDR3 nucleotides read TGCGCCAGCAGCCAAGCTTCTAGCGGGAGACACGAGCAGTACTTC. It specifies CASSQASSGRHEQYF.

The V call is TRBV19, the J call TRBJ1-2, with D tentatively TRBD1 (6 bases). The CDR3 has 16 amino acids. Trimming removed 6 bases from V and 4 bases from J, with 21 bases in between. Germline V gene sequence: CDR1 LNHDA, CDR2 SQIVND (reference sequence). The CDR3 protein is CASSKRDNLASYGYTF. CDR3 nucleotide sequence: TGTGCCAGTAGCAAAAGGGACAACCTGGCGTCCTATGGCTACACCTTC.

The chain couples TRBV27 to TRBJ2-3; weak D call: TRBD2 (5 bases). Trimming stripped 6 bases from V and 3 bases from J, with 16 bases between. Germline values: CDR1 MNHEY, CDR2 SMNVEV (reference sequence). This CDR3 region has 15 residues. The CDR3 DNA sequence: TGTGCCAGCAGCCCCATCGGGATTTTGACAGATACGCAGTATTTT. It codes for CASSPIGILTDTQYF.

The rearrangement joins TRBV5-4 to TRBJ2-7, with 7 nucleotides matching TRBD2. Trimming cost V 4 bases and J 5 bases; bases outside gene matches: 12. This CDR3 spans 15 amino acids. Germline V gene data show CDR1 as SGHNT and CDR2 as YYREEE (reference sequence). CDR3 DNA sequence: TGTGCCAGCAGCCTCTGGACTAGGGGTTTTGACGAGCAGTACTTC. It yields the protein CASSLWTRGFDEQYF. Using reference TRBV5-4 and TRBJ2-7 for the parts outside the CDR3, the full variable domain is ETGVTQSPTHLIKTRGQQVTLRCSSQSGHNTVSWYQQALGQGPQFIFQYYREEENGRGNFPPRFSGLQFPNYSSELNVNALELDDSALYLCASSLWTRGFDEQYFGPGTRLTVT.

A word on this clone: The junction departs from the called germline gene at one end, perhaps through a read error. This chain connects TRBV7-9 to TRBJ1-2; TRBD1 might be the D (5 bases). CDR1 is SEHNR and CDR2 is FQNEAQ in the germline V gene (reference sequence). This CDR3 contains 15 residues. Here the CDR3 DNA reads TGTTCCAGCAGCGCTCCGACAGTACCCCTCTATGGCTACACCTTC. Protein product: CSSSAPTVPLYGYTF. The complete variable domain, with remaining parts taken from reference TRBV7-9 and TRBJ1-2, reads DTGVSQNPRHKITKRGQNVTFRCDPISEHNRLYWYRQTLGQGPEFLTYFQNEAQLEKSRLLSDRFSAERPKGSFSTLEIQRTEQGDSAMYLCSSSAPTVPLYGYTFGSGTRLTVV.

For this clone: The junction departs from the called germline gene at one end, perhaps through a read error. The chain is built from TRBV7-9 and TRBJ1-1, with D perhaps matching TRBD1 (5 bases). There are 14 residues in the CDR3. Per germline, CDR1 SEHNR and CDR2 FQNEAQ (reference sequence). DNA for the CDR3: TGTTCCAGCAGCTCCTTTCAGGGTAGGCCTGAAGCTTTCTTT. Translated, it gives CSSSSFQGRPEAFF.

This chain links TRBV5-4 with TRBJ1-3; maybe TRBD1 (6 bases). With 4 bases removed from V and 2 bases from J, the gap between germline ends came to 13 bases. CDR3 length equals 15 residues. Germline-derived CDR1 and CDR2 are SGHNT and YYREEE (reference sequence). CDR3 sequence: CASSGRGLAGNTIYF. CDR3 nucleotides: TGTGCCAGCAGCGGCAGGGGCTTAGCTGGAAACACCATATATTTT.

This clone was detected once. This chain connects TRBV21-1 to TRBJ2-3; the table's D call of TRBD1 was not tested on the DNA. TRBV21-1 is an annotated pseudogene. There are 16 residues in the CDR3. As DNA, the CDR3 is TGTGCCAGCAGTCCCCCGGGACAGGGACACACAGATACGCAGTATTTT. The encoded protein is CASSPPGQGHTDTQYF.

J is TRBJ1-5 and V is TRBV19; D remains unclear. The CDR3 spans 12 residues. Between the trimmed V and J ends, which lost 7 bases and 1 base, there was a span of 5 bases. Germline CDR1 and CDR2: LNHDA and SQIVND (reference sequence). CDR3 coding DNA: TGTGCCAGTACAGCGAGCAATCAGCCCCAGCATTTT. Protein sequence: CASTASNQPQHF.

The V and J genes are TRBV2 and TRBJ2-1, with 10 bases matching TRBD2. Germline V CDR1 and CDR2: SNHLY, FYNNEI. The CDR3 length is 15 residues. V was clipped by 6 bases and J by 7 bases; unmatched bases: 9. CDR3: CASRKRLAGGNEQFF. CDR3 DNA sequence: TGTGCCAGCAGAAAACGACTAGCGGGTGGGAATGAGCAGTTCTTC.

The DNA of the CDR3 is TGTGCCAGCAGTGACAGGGGGAACACTGAAGCTTTCTTT. Residues: CASSDRGNTEAFF. The V and J genes are TRBV6-1 and TRBJ1-1; a possible D gene is TRBD1 (6 bases). The V gene lost 3 bases and the J gene lost 1 base, with 6 bases spanning the gap. The CDR3 contains 13 residues. CDR1 MNHNS and CDR2 SASEGT come from the germline V gene.